A single sample gave rise to the 8 T cell receptor beta chains below, sequenced in a study of T cells in Graves' hyperthyroidism and ophthalmopathy. RNA transcripts were the template for amplifying TCR beta CDR3 regions. The TCR CDR3 was amplified in a first-round RT-PCR using the HTBI primer set. Each CDR3 protein gets one entry after TCRdb re-called the multiplex PCR reads with MiXCR. The sample shows about 510,000 distinct CDR3 sequences, approximately 15% of them seen only once. Sequenced sample: blood. Receptor source: a woman in her forties with Graves' hyperthyroidism.

This clonotype has ten or more counts. This sequence joins TRBV28 and TRBJ2-7; no reliable D call. With 3 bases removed from V and 0 bases from J, the gap between germline ends came to 6 bases. CDR1 MDHEN and CDR2 SYDVKM come from the germline V gene. The CDR3 has 13 amino acids. CDR3 loop: CASSFPLSYEQYF. DNA for the CDR3: TGTGCCAGCAGTTTTCCCCTCTCCTACGAGCAGTACTTC.

This clonotype was found many times. J is TRBJ2-1 and V is TRBV5-1; D could derive from TRBD1 or TRBD2 (5 bases each). The CDR3 runs 15 residues. The V and J ends lost 5 bases and 6 bases respectively, with 18 bases between them. Germline assignment: CDR1 SGHRS and CDR2 YFSETQ. The CDR3, as DNA: TGCGCCAGCAGACCAGGGACCCCCGAGAGCAATGAGCAGTTCTTC. Amino acid sequence: CASRPGTPESNEQFF.

This clonotype was found many times. The chain has TRBV28 and TRBJ2-6; D remains unclear. V shed 5 bases and J shed 0 bases, with 5 bases lying between them. CDR3 length equals 14 residues. Germline lookup yields CDR1 MDHEN and CDR2 SYDVKM. CDR3 DNA: TGTGCCAGCAGTGACACCTCTGGGGCCAACGTCCTGACTTTC. Residues: CASSDTSGANVLTF.

In this sample, this clonotype turned up many times. The CDR3 DNA reads TGTGCCAGCAGCTGGACAGGGGATCGGTCCGGGGAGCTGTTTTTT. It yields the protein CASSWTGDRSGELFF. The chain joins TRBV7-9 to TRBJ2-2, with 9 positions matching TRBD1. CDR3 size: 15 residues. The trim removed 4 bases at V and 6 bases at J, leaving 6 bases unmatched. Germline V gene data show CDR1 as SEHNR and CDR2 as FQNEAQ (reference sequence).

This clonotype was found a few times. This chain uses TRBV3-1 with TRBJ2-7, with D perhaps assigned TRBD1 or TRBD2 (5 bases each). V dropped 1 base and J dropped 5 bases, with 12 bases sitting between them. The germline gives CDR1 LGHDT, CDR2 YNNKEL (reference sequence). The CDR3 is 14 amino acids. CDR3 bases: TGTGCCAGCAGCCAAGTACGGGGCGACGACGAGCAGTACTTC. Residues: CASSQVRGDDEQYF.

This clonotype has just a few counts. CDR3 loop: CATSRDRVYEQFF. The CDR3 region has the DNA TGTGCCACCAGCAGGGACAGGGTCTATGAGCAGTTCTTC. This chain uses TRBV15 with TRBJ2-1; 8 nucleotides agree with TRBD1. The CDR3 has 13 residues. Germline V lookup: CDR1 LNHNV, CDR2 YYDKDF (reference sequence). The junction had 3 bases not matched to a gene; V was cut back by 3 bases and J by 8 bases.

This clonotype was detected many times. The chain combines TRBV20-1 with TRBJ2-7, with D possibly being TRBD2 (5 bases). From germline, CDR1 is DFQATT and CDR2 SNEGSKA (reference sequence). The CDR3 spans 14 residues. Trimming shortened V by 2 bases and J by 3 bases, and 14 bases separated the two germline ends. CDR3 sequence reads: CSARIATNNYEQYF. In nucleotides, the CDR3 is TGCAGTGCTAGAATAGCGACCAACAACTACGAGCAGTACTTC.

This clonotype showed up many times. The chain links TRBV2 to TRBJ2-5; 12 bases align to TRBD2. The CDR3 is 15 residues long. V lost 4 bases and J lost 5; bases outside the gene matches: 5. Germline V gene data show CDR1 as SNHLY and CDR2 as FYNNEI. CDR3 sequence (DNA): TGTGCCAGCAGTGGACTAGCGGGAGTGGGGGAGACCCAGTACTTC. It specifies CASSGLAGVGETQYF. The full variable domain, with the rest looked up from reference TRBV2 and TRBJ2-5, is EPEVTQTPSHQVTQMGQEVILRCVPISNHLYFYWYRQILGQKVEFLVSFYNNEISEKSEIFDDQFSVERPDGSNFTLKIRSTKLEDSAMYFCASSGLAGVGETQYFGPGTRLLVL.